Below, 4 T cell receptor beta chains from the same sample are listed, as sequenced in a study of Ad26.COV2.S vaccination and SARS-CoV-2 variants. Only in-frame clones appear in the TCRdb table, and some are missing; sequencing was by immunoSEQ multiplex PCR. The sample has under 600,000 clones, roughly 87% seen once. Treatment in this sample: some 19 received Ad26.COV2.S at low or high dose, single or two shots; roughly 5 received placebo; per-sample allocation not given. Sampling was done on day 63 after the first vaccine or placebo injection. This specimen consisted of peripheral blood, obtained in a trial of Ad26.COV2.S vaccine versus placebo. The receptor set was obtained from a person aged 18 to 59 who received the Ad26.COV2.S COVID-19 vaccine or a placebo.

The CDR3 nucleotides read TGTGCCAGCAGCGACGGGTCGGGGAACTACAATGAGCAGTTCTTC. Protein product: CASSDGSGNYNEQFF. The chain has TRBV9 and TRBJ2-1, with D possibly TRBD2 on 5 matching bases. The CDR3 length is 15 residues. V was cut by 3 bases and J by 3 bases, with 13 bases left in between. Germline V gives CDR1 SGDLS, CDR2 YYNGEE. Variable domain in full (rest from reference TRBV9 and TRBJ2-1): DSGVTQTPKHLITATGQRVTLRCSPRSGDLSVYWYQQSLDQGLQFLIQYYNGEERAKGNILERFSAQQFPDLHSELNLSSLELGDSALYFCASSDGSGNYNEQFFGPGTRLTVL.

The gene calls are TRBV18 and TRBJ1-4; D is unclear. The germline V gene has CDR1 KGHSH and CDR2 LQKENI. The CDR3 sequence is 13 residues long. V was pared by 8 bases and J by 4 bases, with 11 bases between. The DNA for the CDR3 is TGTGCCAGCGCAGCCGGATTTAATGAAAAACTGTTTTTT. Its protein is CASAAGFNEKLFF. The entire variable domain, with the rest obtained from reference TRBV18 and TRBJ1-4, is as follows: NAGVMQNPRHLVRRRGQEARLRCSPMKGHSHVYWYRQLPEEGLKFMVYLQKENIIDESGMPKERFSAEFPKEGPSILRIQQVVRGDSAAYFCASAAGFNEKLFFGSGTQLSVL.

The V and J genes are TRBV6-5 and TRBJ2-2; possibly TRBD1 for D (5 bases). The CDR3 sequence is 15 residues long. Germline CDR1 is MNHEY and CDR2 is SVGAGI. The V and J ends lost 5 bases and 6 bases respectively, with 16 bases between them. The CDR3 loop is CASSRNGASPGELFF. DNA of the CDR3: TGTGCCAGCAGTCGGAATGGGGCATCCCCCGGGGAGCTGTTTTTT.

The chain joins TRBV7-8 to TRBJ2-1, with TRBD1 as a possible D gene (6 bases). Germline CDR1 SGHVS, CDR2 FQNEAQ. V lost 2 bases and J lost 3, with 11 bases in between. CDR3 size: 15 residues. The CDR3 sequence is CASSLRQDIYNEQFF. As DNA, the CDR3 is TGTGCCAGCAGCTTAAGACAGGACATCTACAATGAGCAGTTCTTC.